A selection of T cell receptor beta chains follows, all from one sample in a study of regulatory T cells in long-lasting Graves disease. TCRdb processed the multiplex PCR reads anew with MiXCR; each CDR3 protein has one entry. The sample consists of over 450,000 distinct CDR3 sequences, under 25% of them appearing once. The material sequenced was peripheral blood mononuclear cells (PBMCs), taken when the disease was refractory, from a patient treated with antithyroid drugs. These receptors were collected from a female donor with Graves disease. The CDR3 runs from the conserved cysteine through the conserved F or W. A D gene is named only where the DNA matches it firmly. Clone size appears in some rows only: once, few, many, or a class for an expanded clone.

v_call: TRBV7-9
clone_size: few
d_call: TRBD1
j_call: TRBJ1-1
cdr3_aa: CASSPGTGMATEAFF
cdr3_nt: TGTGCCAGCAGCCCTGGGACAGGGATGGCCACTGAAGCTTTCTTT

v_call: TRBV9
clone_size: .
d_call: .
j_call: TRBJ1-6
cdr3_aa: CASSVGRTNHQESYNSPLHF
cdr3_nt: TGTGCCAGCAGCGTTGGACGGACGAACCACCAAGAGTCCTATAATTCACCCCTCCACTTT

v_call: TRBV2
clone_size: .
d_call: .
j_call: TRBJ1-5
cdr3_aa: CASSDVRLNQPQHF
cdr3_nt: TGTGCCAGCAGTGACGTACGGTTAAATCAGCCCCAGCATTTT

v_call: TRBV30
clone_size: .
d_call: .
j_call: TRBJ2-1
cdr3_aa: CAWAGTTPSNEQFF
cdr3_nt: TGTGCCTGGGCCGGGACGACTCCCTCCAATGAGCAGTTCTTC

v_call: TRBV7-2
clone_size: few
d_call: TRBD1
j_call: TRBJ1-5
cdr3_aa: CASSPPGGDQPQHF
cdr3_nt: TGTGCCAGCAGCCCTCCAGGGGGGGATCAGCCCCAGCATTTT

v_call: TRBV7-8
clone_size: many
d_call: .
j_call: TRBJ1-1
cdr3_aa: CASSLLNGGTEAFF
cdr3_nt: TGTGCCAGCAGCTTATTAAATGGGGGCACTGAAGCTTTCTTT

v_call: TRBV18
clone_size: few
d_call: .
j_call: TRBJ1-1
cdr3_aa: CASSPLGLTEAFF
cdr3_nt: TGTGCCAGCTCACCACTCGGGTTGACTGAAGCTTTCTTT

v_call: TRBV7-9
clone_size: few
d_call: .
j_call: TRBJ2-6
cdr3_aa: CASRSSGANVLTF
cdr3_nt: TGTGCCAGTCGGAGTTCTGGGGCCAACGTCCTGACTTTC

v_call: TRBV7-8
clone_size: once
d_call: .
j_call: TRBJ1-2
cdr3_aa: CASSLGSYSGYTF
cdr3_nt: TGTGCCAGCTCGCTCGGGTCTTACTCTGGCTACACCTTC

v_call: TRBV27
clone_size: many
d_call: .
j_call: TRBJ1-1
cdr3_aa: CASSLQPQGNTEAFF
cdr3_nt: TGTGCCAGCAGTTTACAACCACAGGGGAACACTGAAGCTTTCTTT

v_call: TRBV27
clone_size: .
d_call: .
j_call: TRBJ2-7
cdr3_aa: CASSFPTGAYSEQYF
cdr3_nt: TGTGCCAGCAGTTTTCCCACGGGGGCCTATTCGGAGCAGTACTTC

v_call: TRBV7-9
clone_size: .
d_call: .
j_call: TRBJ2-7
cdr3_aa: CASSLGVISSYEQYF
cdr3_nt: TGTGCCAGCAGCTTAGGGGTGATAAGCTCCTACGAGCAGTACTTC

v_call: TRBV24-1
clone_size: .
d_call: .
j_call: TRBJ2-2
cdr3_aa: CATSDSRTVTGELFF
cdr3_nt: TGTGCCACCAGTGATTCGCGGACTGTGACCGGGGAGCTGTTTTTT

v_call: TRBV5-1
clone_size: .
d_call: TRBD2
j_call: TRBJ2-1
cdr3_aa: CASSYSGTGRDEQFF
cdr3_nt: TGCGCCAGCAGCTATTCCGGGACTGGGAGGGATGAGCAGTTCTTC

v_call: TRBV11-2
clone_size: many
d_call: .
j_call: TRBJ2-5
cdr3_aa: CASSSIGRQRYQETQYF
cdr3_nt: TGTGCCAGCAGCTCCATAGGCCGACAGCGGTACCAAGAGACCCAGTACTTC

v_call: TRBV12-3/TRBV12-4
clone_size: many
d_call: .
j_call: TRBJ1-3
cdr3_aa: CASSQGGGNTIYF
cdr3_nt: TGTGCCAGCAGTCAGGGCGGTGGAAACACCATATATTTT

v_call: TRBV7-9
clone_size: .
d_call: .
j_call: TRBJ1-5
cdr3_aa: CASSLDERAGAQHF
cdr3_nt: TGTGCCAGCAGCTTAGACGAGCGCGCAGGAGCCCAGCATTTT

v_call: TRBV7-9
clone_size: few
d_call: .
j_call: TRBJ2-2
cdr3_aa: CASSQGLVVSGTGELFF
cdr3_nt: TGTGCCAGCAGCCAAGGGCTGGTCGTCTCAGGCACCGGGGAGCTGTTTTTT

v_call: TRBV7-9
clone_size: few
d_call: .
j_call: TRBJ2-2
cdr3_aa: CASSVTGRITGELFF
cdr3_nt: TGTGCCAGCAGCGTTACAGGGAGGATCACCGGGGAGCTGTTTTTT

v_call: TRBV3-1
clone_size: few
d_call: .
j_call: TRBJ1-2
cdr3_aa: CASSQGVTASRYGYTF
cdr3_nt: TGTGCCAGCAGCCAAGGAGTGACAGCTAGTAGGTATGGCTACACCTTC

v_call: TRBV7-2
clone_size: many
d_call: .
j_call: TRBJ1-1
cdr3_aa: CASSFKGGDTEAFF
cdr3_nt: TGTGCCAGCAGCTTTAAGGGTGGGGACACTGAAGCTTTCTTT

v_call: TRBV19
clone_size: few
d_call: .
j_call: TRBJ1-5
cdr3_aa: CATNSPGRNNQPQHF
cdr3_nt: TGTGCCACAAATTCTCCGGGACGGAACAATCAGCCCCAGCATTTT

v_call: TRBV19
clone_size: .
d_call: TRBD1
j_call: TRBJ2-2
cdr3_aa: CASSKSGTGNTGELFF
cdr3_nt: TGTGCCAGTAGTAAATCCGGGACAGGAAACACCGGGGAGCTGTTTTTT

v_call: TRBV9
clone_size: many
d_call: .
j_call: TRBJ2-2
cdr3_aa: CASSPGNTGELFF
cdr3_nt: TGTGCCAGCAGTCCAGGGAACACCGGGGAGCTGTTTTTT

v_call: TRBV6-6
clone_size: few
d_call: .
j_call: TRBJ2-7
cdr3_aa: CASSYSSGVYEQYF
cdr3_nt: TGTGCCAGCAGTTACTCGTCCGGAGTCTACGAGCAGTACTTC

v_call: TRBV28
clone_size: many
d_call: TRBD1
j_call: TRBJ1-2
cdr3_aa: CASSSSDRDSGYTF
cdr3_nt: TGTGCCAGCAGCTCAAGTGACAGGGATAGTGGCTACACCTTC

v_call: TRBV11-1
clone_size: many
d_call: .
j_call: TRBJ2-7
cdr3_aa: CASSFAAVRGEQYF
cdr3_nt: TGTGCCAGCAGCTTTGCAGCGGTAAGGGGCGAGCAGTACTTC

v_call: TRBV5-1
clone_size: many
d_call: .
j_call: TRBJ1-1
cdr3_aa: CASSFHQDTEAFF
cdr3_nt: TGCGCCAGCAGCTTCCATCAGGACACTGAAGCTTTCTTT

v_call: TRBV2
clone_size: .
d_call: .
j_call: TRBJ2-3
cdr3_aa: CASSSTLGGTDTQYF
cdr3_nt: TGTGCCAGCAGTTCGACTCTGGGGGGCACAGATACGCAGTATTTT

v_call: TRBV3-1
clone_size: few
d_call: .
j_call: TRBJ2-7
cdr3_aa: CASSQVGYGEQYF
cdr3_nt: TGTGCCAGCAGCCAAGTAGGGTACGGCGAGCAGTACTTC

v_call: TRBV11-2
clone_size: many
d_call: .
j_call: TRBJ2-7
cdr3_aa: CASSDDSYEQYF
cdr3_nt: TGTGCCAGCAGCGACGACAGCTACGAGCAGTACTTC

v_call: TRBV6-1
clone_size: many
d_call: .
j_call: TRBJ2-5
cdr3_aa: CASRPGTAEETQYF
cdr3_nt: TGTGCCAGCAGGCCCGGGACGGCGGAAGAGACCCAGTACTTC

v_call: TRBV12-3/TRBV12-4
clone_size: many
d_call: TRBD1
j_call: TRBJ1-2
cdr3_aa: CACETGGGYGYTF
cdr3_nt: TGTGCATGCGAGACAGGGGGCGGCTATGGCTACACCTTC

v_call: TRBV7-9
clone_size: many
d_call: .
j_call: TRBJ2-5
cdr3_aa: CASSLAGQPQETQYF
cdr3_nt: TGTGCCAGCAGCTTAGCTGGCCAGCCCCAAGAGACCCAGTACTTC

v_call: TRBV12-3/TRBV12-4
clone_size: .
d_call: TRBD1
j_call: TRBJ2-7
cdr3_aa: CASSPRSRDRYEQYF
cdr3_nt: TGTGCCAGCTCACCTCGAAGCCGGGACAGGTACGAGCAGTACTTC

v_call: TRBV7-9
clone_size: many
d_call: .
j_call: TRBJ2-5
cdr3_aa: CASSSTRGRIAQETQYF
cdr3_nt: TGTGCCAGCAGCTCCACCCGAGGGCGGATAGCCCAAGAGACCCAGTACTTC

v_call: TRBV18
clone_size: .
d_call: .
j_call: TRBJ1-2
cdr3_aa: CASSPGRAADGYTF
cdr3_nt: TGTGCCAGCTCACCCGGCAGGGCAGCCGATGGCTACACCTTC

v_call: TRBV3-1
clone_size: .
d_call: .
j_call: TRBJ2-7
cdr3_aa: CASSQAPDTEFYEQYF
cdr3_nt: TGTGCCAGCAGCCAAGCACCCGACACGGAATTCTACGAGCAGTACTTC

v_call: TRBV7-9
clone_size: .
d_call: TRBD1
j_call: TRBJ1-5
cdr3_aa: CASSGGDRTVQPQHF
cdr3_nt: TGTGCCAGCAGCGGCGGGGACAGAACTGTGCAGCCCCAGCATTTT

v_call: TRBV3-1
clone_size: many
d_call: .
j_call: TRBJ2-5
cdr3_aa: CASRPGLHPETQYF
cdr3_nt: TGTGCCAGCAGGCCTGGACTGCACCCAGAGACCCAGTACTTC

v_call: TRBV7-3
clone_size: .
d_call: .
j_call: TRBJ2-5
cdr3_aa: CASSLMGLRGETQYF
cdr3_nt: TGTGCCAGCAGCTTAATGGGGCTACGCGGGGAGACCCAGTACTTC

v_call: TRBV12-3/TRBV12-4
clone_size: many
d_call: .
j_call: TRBJ1-2
cdr3_aa: CASSSQTRYGYTF
cdr3_nt: TGTGCCAGCAGTTCCCAGACACGCTATGGCTACACCTTC

v_call: TRBV4-1
clone_size: .
d_call: .
j_call: TRBJ2-7
cdr3_aa: CASSQDGGRSEQYF
cdr3_nt: TGCGCCAGCAGCCAAGATGGGGGCCGAAGCGAGCAGTACTTC

v_call: TRBV4-3
clone_size: .
d_call: TRBD1
j_call: TRBJ1-2
cdr3_aa: CAGSQEGTGGYGYTF
cdr3_nt: TGCGCCGGCAGCCAAGAAGGGACAGGGGGGTATGGCTACACCTTC

v_call: TRBV13
clone_size: .
d_call: .
j_call: TRBJ2-7
cdr3_aa: CASSLLGMGYEQYF
cdr3_nt: TGTGCCAGCAGCTTACTGGGGATGGGCTACGAGCAGTACTTC

v_call: TRBV10-3
clone_size: many
d_call: TRBD2
j_call: TRBJ2-5
cdr3_aa: CAISESGGFQETQYF
cdr3_nt: TGTGCCATCAGTGAGAGCGGGGGGTTTCAAGAGACCCAGTACTTC

v_call: TRBV28
clone_size: .
d_call: .
j_call: TRBJ2-1
cdr3_aa: CASSLPKTGTLNEQFF
cdr3_nt: TGTGCCAGCAGTTTGCCAAAAACCGGGACACTTAATGAGCAGTTCTTC

v_call: TRBV9
clone_size: .
d_call: .
j_call: TRBJ2-7
cdr3_aa: CASSVGTDTYEQYF
cdr3_nt: TGTGCCAGCAGCGTAGGCACCGATACCTACGAGCAGTACTTC

v_call: TRBV12-3/TRBV12-4
clone_size: .
d_call: TRBD2
j_call: TRBJ2-5
cdr3_aa: CASSRGGDETQYF
cdr3_nt: TGTGCCAGCAGCCGCGGGGGGGATGAGACCCAGTACTTC

v_call: TRBV24-1
clone_size: many
d_call: .
j_call: TRBJ1-5
cdr3_aa: CATSAQGGQPQHF
cdr3_nt: TGTGCCACCAGTGCACAGGGCGGTCAGCCCCAGCATTTT